This TCR beta chain emerged from a study of cytomegalovirus exposure and HLA in healthy donors. Study information: Out of about 190 million T cells, an earlier analysis found over 100 million unique TCR beta sequences in total. Drawn from HLA-typed donors, approximately 86 million unique TCRs were held in an early data release. Of all 360 or so donors who were genotyped, roughly 81% belonged to the Caucasian-associated ancestry cluster. Study-wide points: In a later analysis, productive TCRs from donors in an Asian-associated ancestry cluster reportedly carried fewer N-insertions than the cohort mean.

The PCR ran on 60 Vbeta and 13 Jbeta primers. TCRdb's copy holds only in-frame clones and misses some; the assay was immunoSEQ multiplex PCR. The table has about 140,000 clones, roughly 76% seen once; the top ten hold roughly 1.3%. The CDR3 has 15 residues. The trim removed 1 base at V and 3 bases at J, leaving 4 bases unmatched. Germline lookup yields CDR1 LNHDA and CDR2 SQIVND (reference sequence). As concerns this clone: The target antigen is unknown.

The sequence derives from a woman between 40 and 50 years old in good health and CMV-seronegative. The chain uses TRBV19 and TRBJ1-1; 8 bases are a match to TRBD1. What was sequenced was PBMCs. The CDR3 region has the DNA TGTGCCAGTAGTATAGGGACAGGGATGGACACTGAAGCTTTCTTT. Residues: CASSIGTGMDTEAFF.